Shown below are 5 T cell receptor beta chains from a single sample sequenced in a study of control samples from healthy donors and cancer patients. Here immunoSEQ multiplex PCR was the method, and the copy in TCRdb shows in-frame clones only, minus some. The sample yields 150,000 to 200,000 clones, roughly 92% seen once. Source material: blood. The receptor source for this set is a man under 40 in good health.

The chain couples TRBV4-1 to TRBJ1-4; tentative D call: TRBD1 (5 bases). Germline assignment: CDR1 MGHRA and CDR2 YSYEKL. CDR3 size: 17 residues. V lost 2 bases to trimming and J lost 4 bases, with 17 bases between them. CDR3 in amino acids: CASSQPRPGLSNEKLFF. CDR3 in DNA: TGCGCCAGCAGCCAACCCAGACCGGGACTGAGTAATGAAAAACTGTTTTTT.

The V call is TRBV18, the J call TRBJ1-4, with a possible D match to TRBD1 (6 bases). The CDR3 covers 13 residues. Looked up from germline, CDR1 is KGHSH and CDR2 is LQKENI. Trimming cost V 5 bases and J 5 bases, with 9 bases left between them. The CDR3 bases are TGTGCCAGCTCAAGTGGACAGAATGAAAAACTGTTTTTT. It yields the protein CASSSGQNEKLFF.

This chain uses TRBV27 with TRBJ1-6; D perhaps matches TRBD1 (6 bases). The CDR3 extends over 15 amino acids. Germline V gene sequence: CDR1 MNHEY, CDR2 SMNVEV (reference sequence). The V end was cut by 5 bases, the J end by 7 bases, with 15 bases between. The CDR3 region is CASSEMGANNSPLHF. CDR3 bases: TGTGCCAGCAGTGAGATGGGGGCTAACAATTCACCCCTCCACTTT.

The chain recombines TRBV3-1 (or the pseudogene TRBV3-2) with TRBJ2-1; D ambiguous. V shed 3 bases and J shed 7 bases, with 4 bases lying between them. The germline V gene has CDR1 LGHDT and CDR2 YNNKEL (reference sequence). The CDR3 loop spans 11 amino acids. CDR3: CASSHRNEQFF. CDR3 sequence (DNA): TGTGCCAGCAGCCACAGGAATGAGCAGTTCTTC.

This clone was recorded once. The chain recombines TRBV4-1 with TRBJ1-1, with D maybe TRBD1 (5 bases). The CDR3 length is 15 residues. Germline loops: CDR1 MGHRA, CDR2 YSYEKL. Trimming stripped 0 bases from V and 3 bases from J, with 11 bases between. CDR3 region: CASSQDRGVDTEAFF. CDR3 nucleotides: TGCGCCAGCAGCCAAGATAGAGGGGTGGACACTGAAGCTTTCTTT.